The 32 T cell receptor beta chains reported below all come from one sample, sequenced in a study of blood T cell repertoires in COVID-19. Using immunoSEQ multiplex PCR, the repertoire was profiled, and TCRdb retains in-frame clones only, with some absent. Found here are 150,000 or so clones, 80% of them singletons; the top ten hold around 6%. Sequencing used PBMCs or T cells enriched from blood (not recorded which). The receptor source for this set is a man aged 35 to 55 who had recovered from COVID-19.

The chain recombines TRBV30 with TRBJ1-1; TRBD1 is a possible D gene (5 bases). Trimming cost V 5 bases and J 5 bases, with 15 bases left between them. The CDR3 is made up of 13 amino acids. Germline-derived CDR1 and CDR2 are GTSNPN and SVGIG (reference sequence). DNA of the CDR3: TGTGCCTGGGAGGGAGGGCAGGGAACTGAAGCTTTCTTT. Translated: CAWEGGQGTEAFF.

The chain employs TRBV10-3 and TRBJ1-5; D is unresolved. CDR1 ENHRY and CDR2 SYGVKD come from the germline V gene. V was shortened by 0 bases and J by 3 bases, with 9 bases between the two germline ends. This CDR3 comprises 15 residues. CDR3 nucleotides: TGTGCCATCAGTGAGTCTTCAACAGTCAATCAGCCCCAGCATTTT. Residues: CAISESSTVNQPQHF.

The rearrangement links TRBV4-1 to TRBJ1-2; D unclear. The CDR3 length is 15 residues. The ends were cut back, 1 base at V and 2 bases at J, with 11 bases in the middle. Germline assignment: CDR1 MGHRA and CDR2 YSYEKL. CDR3 sequence (DNA): TGCGCCAGCAGCCAAGGGATACTAACAAACTATGGCTACACCTTC. Amino acid sequence: CASSQGILTNYGYTF.

The chain recombines TRBV7-2 with TRBJ1-2; tentatively, D is TRBD1 (6 bases). This CDR3 has 14 amino acids. The V gene lost 1 base and the J gene lost 7 bases, with 13 bases spanning the gap. Germline lookup yields CDR1 SGHTA and CDR2 FQGNSA. The CDR3 bases are TGTGCCAGCAGCTTAGATCAGGGGATGGGTGGCTACACCTTC. Amino acids: CASSLDQGMGGYTF.

The chain employs TRBV6-4 and TRBJ2-3, with D uncertain. CDR3 size: 12 residues. The V end lost 11 bases, the J end lost 0 bases, and 9 bases lay between the germline ends. Looked up from germline, CDR1 is MRHNA and CDR2 is SNTAGT. The CDR3 region is CAPRSSTDTQYF. For the CDR3, the DNA is TGTGCCCCCCGGAGTAGCACAGATACGCAGTATTTT.

The rearrangement links TRBV6-5 to TRBJ1-1, with D unclear. CDR3 length equals 14 residues. Germline CDR1 reads MNHEY; CDR2 reads SVGAGI. Trimming removed 2 bases at V and 4 bases at J, with 11 bases between. CDR3: CASSYGQLGTEAFF. CDR3 in DNA: TGTGCCAGCAGTTACGGGCAGCTTGGCACTGAAGCTTTCTTT.

The J gene is TRBJ2-7, the V gene TRBV30; 7 bases are a match to TRBD2. The CDR3 totals 11 residues. The junction had 0 bases not matched to a gene; V was cut back by 2 bases and J by 5 bases. Germline assignment: CDR1 GTSNPN and CDR2 SVGIG (reference sequence). CDR3 in amino acids: CAWSRGDEQYV. The DNA of the CDR3 is TGTGCCTGGAGTCGGGGGGACGAGCAGTACGTC.

The chain is built from TRBV29-1 and TRBJ1-5; D perhaps matches TRBD1 (5 bases). V lost 3 bases, J lost 11 bases, and 20 bases lay in between. Germline-derived CDR1 and CDR2 are SQVTM and ANQGSEA. This CDR3 has 14 amino acids. CDR3 protein: CSVEMVAGRRTQHF. The CDR3 bases are TGCAGCGTTGAGATGGTCGCAGGGCGGCGGACCCAGCATTTT.

V is TRBV1 and J is TRBJ1-2; the table's TRBD1 call for D was not verified on the DNA. TRBV1 is flagged as a pseudogene. The CDR3 contains 17 residues. CDR3 sequence reads: CTSSQERTAPEDYGYTF. In DNA form, the CDR3 reads TGCACCAGCAGCCAAGAGAGGACAGCTCCAGAGGACTATGGCTACACCTTC.

This rearrangement joins TRBV24-1 to TRBJ1-2; D not certain. V gave up 3 bases and J gave up 5 bases, with 9 bases separating them. The CDR3 extends over 13 amino acids. Germline loops: CDR1 KGHDR, CDR2 SFDVKD. In DNA form, the CDR3 reads TGTGCCACCAGTGATGGCAGTGGTTATGGCTACACCTTC. Translation gives CATSDGSGYGYTF.

The chain carries TRBV29-1 and TRBJ1-1, with a possible D match to TRBD1 (6 bases). The CDR3 runs 12 residues. CDR1 is SQVTM and CDR2 is ANQGSEA in the germline V gene. The V end lost 2 bases, the J end lost 7 bases, and 11 bases lay between the germline ends. CDR3 protein: CSVERQAYEAFF. In DNA form, the CDR3 reads TGCAGCGTTGAAAGACAGGCTTATGAAGCTTTCTTT.

CDR3 residues: CASRKTGGYQETQYF. The CDR3 coding sequence is TGTGCCAGCAGAAAGACAGGGGGGTACCAAGAGACCCAGTACTTC. The chain carries TRBV7-3 and TRBJ2-5; 9 bases match TRBD1. The V gene end was trimmed by 6 bases and the J gene end by 0 bases; junction bases not matched to a gene: 5. Germline V gives CDR1 SGHTA, CDR2 FQGTGA. CDR3 length: 15 amino acids.

This clone was counted once. The CDR3 bases are TGTGCCAGCAGCTTAGACGGGGGGGGCACAGATACGCAGTATTTT. Protein sequence: CASSLDGGGTDTQYF. The chain recombines TRBV11-2 with TRBJ2-3; TRBD2 agrees at 8 bases. Germline V lookup: CDR1 SGHAT, CDR2 FQNNGV. The CDR3 sequence is 15 residues long. V gave up 0 bases and J gave up 1 base; unmatched junction bases: 0.

The rearrangement links TRBV7-9 to TRBJ2-7; 8 bases align to TRBD1. The CDR3 is 14 residues long. The germline CDR1 and CDR2 sequences are SEHNR and FQNEAQ (reference sequence). V was clipped by 8 bases and J by 3 bases; unmatched bases: 9. The CDR3 reads CASGSDRVGYEQYF. The DNA for the CDR3 is TGTGCCAGCGGATCGGACAGGGTAGGCTACGAGCAGTACTTC.

V and J are TRBV5-4 and TRBJ2-2, with 11 positions matching TRBD2. From germline, CDR1 is SGHNT and CDR2 YYREEE (reference sequence). The CDR3 runs to 17 residues. The J segment lost 1 base and the V segment lost 1 base, leaving 3 bases of the junction unmatched. CDR3 protein: CASSLTSGGKNTGELFF. The CDR3 nucleotides read TGTGCCAGCAGCTTGACTAGCGGGGGAAAGAACACCGGGGAGCTGTTTTTT.

This chain uses TRBV2 with TRBJ2-1, with D possibly being TRBD2 (5 bases). Trimming pared 7 bases from V and 6 bases from J, leaving 10 bases between. CDR3 length: 12 residues. From germline, CDR1 is SNHLY and CDR2 FYNNEI. In nucleotides, the CDR3 is TGTGCCAGCACTAGCTCTGGCAATGAGCAGTTCTTC. This sequence encodes CASTSSGNEQFF.

V gene TRBV21-1 combines with J gene TRBJ2-7; TRBD1 was called by the table and not checked on the DNA. TRBV21-1 has pseudogene status. The CDR3 is made up of 15 amino acids. CDR3 bases: TGTGCCAGCAGCCAACAGGGGATACCCTCCTACGAGCAGTACGTC. This gives the protein CASSQQGIPSYEQYV.

This clone appeared a few times. This rearrangement joins TRBV5-5 to TRBJ1-2; 8 nucleotides align to TRBD1. This CDR3 has 15 amino acids. V lost 0 bases to trimming and J lost 7 bases; unmatched junction nucleotides: 8. Germline V gene lookup returns CDR1 SGHKS and CDR2 YYEKEE (reference sequence). The CDR3 reads CASSLVPGQGGGYTF. DNA for the CDR3: TGTGCCAGCAGCTTGGTCCCTGGACAGGGCGGTGGCTACACCTTC.

This chain's CDR3 is CASSFRVGPYNEQFF. In DNA, the CDR3 is TGCGCCAGCAGCTTCAGGGTGGGCCCCTACAATGAGCAGTTCTTC. The V gene is TRBV5-1, the J gene TRBJ2-1; D perhaps matches TRBD1 (5 bases). The CDR3 has 15 residues. Germline V gives CDR1 SGHRS, CDR2 YFSETQ. V lost 2 bases and J 2 bases, leaving 11 bases between the germline ends.

The CDR3 DNA reads as TGTGCCAGCAGCTTAGCGCGGACTAGCGGGAGCACAGATACGCAGTATTTT. It codes for CASSLARTSGSTDTQYF. The chain is built from TRBV7-6 and TRBJ2-3; 11 positions match TRBD2. Germline-derived CDR1 and CDR2 are SGHVS and FNYEAQ. This CDR3 has 17 residues. Trimming at V came to 0 bases and at J to 0 bases, leaving 2 bases not matched to a gene. The complete variable domain, with remaining parts taken from reference TRBV7-6 and TRBJ2-3, reads GAGVSQSPRYKVTKRGQDVALRCDPISGHVSLYWYRQALGQGPEFLTYFNYEAQQDKSGLPNDRFSAERPEGSISTLTIQRTEQRDSAMYRCASSLARTSGSTDTQYFGPGTRLTVL.

This chain connects TRBV7-8 to TRBJ2-7, with 8 bases that match TRBD2. There are 13 residues in the CDR3. Germline assignment: CDR1 SGHVS and CDR2 FQNEAQ. V shed 3 bases, J shed 2 bases, and the junction held 0 bases outside the gene matches. The CDR3 nucleotides read TGTGCCAGCAGCTTCGGGGGGGCCTACGAGCAGTACGTC. Translated: CASSFGGAYEQYV.

The V gene is TRBV5-1, the J gene TRBJ2-1, with D uncertain. Germline CDR1 and CDR2: SGHRS and YFSETQ. V gave up 4 bases and J gave up 2 bases, with 10 bases separating them. The CDR3 is 14 amino acids. In DNA form, the CDR3 reads TGCGCCAGCAGCCTCCGAGGAGCCTACAATGAGCAGTTCTTC. This codes for CASSLRGAYNEQFF.

Concerning this clone: Other DNA sequences in the sample encode the same CDR3. The chain uses TRBV9 and TRBJ2-1, with TRBD2 matching 12 bases. The germline V gene has CDR1 SGDLS and CDR2 YYNGEE. Trimming removed 3 bases from V and 4 bases from J; junction bases left unmatched: 2. This CDR3 is 15 amino acids long. In DNA form, the CDR3 reads TGTGCCAGCAGCGCAACTAGCGGGGGGTACAATGAGCAGTTCTTC. It encodes CASSATSGGYNEQFF.

V and J are TRBV5-1 and TRBJ2-3, with TRBD1 identical over 9 bases. V was pared by 0 bases and J by 1 base, with 3 bases of the junction left unmatched. The germline CDR1 and CDR2 sequences are SGHRS and YFSETQ. This CDR3 spans 16 amino acids. The CDR3 region is CASSLEGTGRTDTQYF. The CDR3, as DNA: TGCGCCAGCAGCTTGGAAGGGACAGGGCGCACAGATACGCAGTATTTT.

The gene calls are TRBV2 and TRBJ2-3, with D possibly being TRBD2 (5 bases). V was pared by 8 bases and J by 11 bases, with 17 bases between. Per the germline V gene, CDR1 is SNHLY and CDR2 is FYNNEI. The CDR3 sequence is 12 residues long. In DNA, the CDR3 is TGTGCCAGCCGCCCCTCCAAGGACTTGCAGTATTTT. Translated: CASRPSKDLQYF.

This rearrangement joins TRBV27 to TRBJ2-7; TRBD1 agrees at 8 bases. This CDR3 contains 16 residues. Germline loops: CDR1 MNHEY, CDR2 SMNVEV (reference sequence). The V and J ends lost 7 bases and 4 bases, in that order; junction bases with no gene match: 15. DNA of the CDR3: TGTGCCAGCACCCCCTTTCGGGGACAGGAACCATACGAGCAGTACGTC. Translated, it gives CASTPFRGQEPYEQYV.

Details on this clone: Mismatch with germline at one junction end may stem from a read error. The J gene is TRBJ1-2, the V gene TRBV3-1 (or the pseudogene TRBV3-2); 10 bases map to TRBD1. The length of the CDR3 is 15 residues. The germline gives CDR1 LGHDT, CDR2 YNNKEL (reference sequence). DNA of the CDR3: TGTGCCAGCAGTCAAGCCGGGACAGGGGTGAATGGCTACACCTTC. It encodes CASSQAGTGVNGYTF.

The rearrangement joins TRBV6-5 to TRBJ1-1; 7 bases align to TRBD1. The CDR3 contains 15 residues. Germline CDR1 reads MNHEY; CDR2 reads SVGAGI. V lost 6 bases and J lost 2; bases outside the gene matches: 9. The CDR3 sequence is CASSLLGQTNTEAFF. The CDR3, as DNA: TGTGCCAGCAGCCTTTTGGGACAGACCAACACTGAAGCTTTCTTT.

The chain links TRBV10-3 to TRBJ2-7; D not certain. The length of the CDR3 is 12 residues. Germline V CDR1 and CDR2: ENHRY, SYGVKD. Trimming stripped 3 bases from V and 3 bases from J, with 6 bases between. CDR3: CAISEANYEQYV. CDR3 DNA sequence: TGTGCCATCAGTGAAGCGAACTACGAGCAGTACGTC.

This clone was seen once. The chain joins TRBV2 to TRBJ1-5, with a weak D call TRBD1 (5 bases). Germline CDR1 reads SNHLY; CDR2 reads FYNNEI. V was cut by 7 bases and J by 4 bases, with 14 bases left in between. The CDR3 consists of 14 residues. The CDR3 spells CASTSGFENQPQHF. The CDR3 DNA is TGTGCCAGCACCTCAGGGTTTGAGAATCAGCCCCAGCATTTT.

This clone has only a few counts. V and J are TRBV19 and TRBJ1-2; D unresolved. The germline V gene encodes CDR1 LNHDA and CDR2 SQIVND (reference sequence). V was cut by 5 bases and J by 1 base, with 14 bases left in between. The CDR3 totals 15 residues. For the CDR3, the DNA is TGTGCCAGTAGTGTTTGGGAGACCGTTAACTATGGCTACACCTTC. Its protein is CASSVWETVNYGYTF.

This sequence joins TRBV5-1 and TRBJ2-7; 8 bases are shared with TRBD1. Looked up from germline, CDR1 is SGHRS and CDR2 is YFSETQ. The V gene end was trimmed by 4 bases and the J gene end by 0 bases; junction bases not matched to a gene: 6. There are 15 residues in the CDR3. The CDR3 loop reads CASSPTGGPSYEQYF. The CDR3 coding sequence is TGCGCCAGCAGCCCCACAGGGGGGCCCTCCTACGAGCAGTACTTC.